The TCR beta chain under discussion was sequenced for a study of blood T cell repertoires in COVID-19. Only in-frame clones appear in the TCRdb table, and some are missing; sequencing was by immunoSEQ multiplex PCR. This table has 250,000 to 350,000 clones, roughly 90% appearing once. The CDR3 has 15 amino acids. V lost 2 bases and J 3 bases, leaving 11 bases between the germline ends. Germline V lookup: CDR1 SGDLS, CDR2 YYNGEE. The sequencing sample was made of PBMCs or T cells enriched from blood (not recorded which). The rearrangement links TRBV9 to TRBJ1-4; D might be TRBD1 (6 bases). This sequence was found in a woman younger than 30 who had recovered from COVID-19. The CDR3 DNA follows: TGTGCCAGCAGCGTCAGGGGCGCCGCTAATGAAAAACTGTTTTTT. Amino acids: CASSVRGAANEKLFF. Complete variable domain (other parts from reference TRBV9 and TRBJ1-4): DSGVTQTPKHLITATGQRVTLRCSPRSGDLSVYWYQQSLDQGLQFLIQYYNGEERAKGNILERFSAQQFPDLHSELNLSSLELGDSALYFCASSVRGAANEKLFFGSGTQLSVL.